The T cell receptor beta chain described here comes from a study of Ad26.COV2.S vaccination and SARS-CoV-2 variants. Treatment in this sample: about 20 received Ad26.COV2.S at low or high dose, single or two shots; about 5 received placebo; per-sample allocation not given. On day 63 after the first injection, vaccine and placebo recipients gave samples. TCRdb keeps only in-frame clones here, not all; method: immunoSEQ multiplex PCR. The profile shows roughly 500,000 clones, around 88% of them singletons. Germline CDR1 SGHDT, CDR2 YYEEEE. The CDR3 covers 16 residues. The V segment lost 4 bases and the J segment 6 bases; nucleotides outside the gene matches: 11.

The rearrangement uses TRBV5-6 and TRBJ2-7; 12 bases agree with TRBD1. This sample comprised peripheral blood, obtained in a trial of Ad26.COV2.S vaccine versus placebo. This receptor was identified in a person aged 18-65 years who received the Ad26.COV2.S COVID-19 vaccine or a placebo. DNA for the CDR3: TGTGCCAGCAGCGGTTGGGGACAGGGGGCGCATGTCGAGCAGTACTTC. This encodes CASSGWGQGAHVEQYF.